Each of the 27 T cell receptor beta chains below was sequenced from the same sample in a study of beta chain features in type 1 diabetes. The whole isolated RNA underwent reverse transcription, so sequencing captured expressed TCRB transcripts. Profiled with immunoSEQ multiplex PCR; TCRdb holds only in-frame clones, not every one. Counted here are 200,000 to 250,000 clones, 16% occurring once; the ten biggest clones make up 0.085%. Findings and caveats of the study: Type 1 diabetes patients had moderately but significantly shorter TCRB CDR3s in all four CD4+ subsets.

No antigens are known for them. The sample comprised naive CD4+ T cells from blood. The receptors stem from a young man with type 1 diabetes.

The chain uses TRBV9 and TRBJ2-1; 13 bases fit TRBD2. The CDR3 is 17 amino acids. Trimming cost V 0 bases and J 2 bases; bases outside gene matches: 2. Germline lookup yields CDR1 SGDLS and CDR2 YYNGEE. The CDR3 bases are TGTGCCAGCAGCGTAGAGGGACTAGCGGGGACCTACAATGAGCAGTTCTTC. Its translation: CASSVEGLAGTYNEQFF.

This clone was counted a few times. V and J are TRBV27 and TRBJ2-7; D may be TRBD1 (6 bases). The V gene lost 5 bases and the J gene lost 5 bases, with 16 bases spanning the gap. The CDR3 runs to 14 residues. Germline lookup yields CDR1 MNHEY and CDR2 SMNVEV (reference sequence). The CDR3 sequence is CASSPQGEKNEQYF. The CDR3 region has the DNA TGTGCCAGCAGTCCACAGGGTGAGAAGAACGAGCAGTACTTC.

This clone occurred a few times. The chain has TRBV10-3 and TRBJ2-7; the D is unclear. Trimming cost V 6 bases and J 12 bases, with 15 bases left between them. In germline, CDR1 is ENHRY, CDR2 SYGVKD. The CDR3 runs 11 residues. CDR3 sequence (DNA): TGTGCCATCAGGGAGACACGGTATGTGTACTTC. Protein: CAIRETRYVYF.

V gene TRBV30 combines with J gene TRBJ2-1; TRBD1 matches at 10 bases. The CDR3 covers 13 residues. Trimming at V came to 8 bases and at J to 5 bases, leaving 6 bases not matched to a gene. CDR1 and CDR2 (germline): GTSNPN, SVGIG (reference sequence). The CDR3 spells CARGGQGNNEQFF. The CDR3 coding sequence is TGTGCCCGAGGGGGACAGGGGAACAATGAGCAGTTCTTC.

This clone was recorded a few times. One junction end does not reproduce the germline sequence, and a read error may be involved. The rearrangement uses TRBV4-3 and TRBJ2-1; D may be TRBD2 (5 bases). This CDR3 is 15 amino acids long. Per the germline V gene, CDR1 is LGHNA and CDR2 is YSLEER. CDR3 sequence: CASSQAAASNNEQFF. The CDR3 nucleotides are TGCGCCAGCAGCCAAGCAGCGGCCTCCAACAATGAGCAGTTCTTC.

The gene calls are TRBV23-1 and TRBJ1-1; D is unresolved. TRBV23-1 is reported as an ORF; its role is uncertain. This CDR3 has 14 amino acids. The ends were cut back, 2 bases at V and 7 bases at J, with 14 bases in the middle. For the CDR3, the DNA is TGCGCCAGCAGTCAAGGTGGGAGGGTTGGTGAAGCTTTCTTT. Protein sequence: CASSQGGRVGEAFF.

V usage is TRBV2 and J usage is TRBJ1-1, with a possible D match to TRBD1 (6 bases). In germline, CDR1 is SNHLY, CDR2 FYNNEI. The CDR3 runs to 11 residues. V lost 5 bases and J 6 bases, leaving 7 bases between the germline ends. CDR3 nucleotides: TGTGCCAGCAGTTGGACAGCTGAAGCTTTCTTT. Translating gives CASSWTAEAFF.

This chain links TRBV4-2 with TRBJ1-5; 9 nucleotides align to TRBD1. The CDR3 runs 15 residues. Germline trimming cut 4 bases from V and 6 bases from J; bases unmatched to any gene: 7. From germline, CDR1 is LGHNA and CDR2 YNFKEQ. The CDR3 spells CASSRLGQGTQPQHF. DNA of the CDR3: TGTGCCAGCAGCCGATTGGGACAGGGCACTCAGCCCCAGCATTTT.

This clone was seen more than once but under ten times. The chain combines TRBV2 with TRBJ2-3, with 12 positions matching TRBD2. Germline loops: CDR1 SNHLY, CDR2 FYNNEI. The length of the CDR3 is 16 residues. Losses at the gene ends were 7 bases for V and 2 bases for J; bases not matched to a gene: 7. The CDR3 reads CASIQGLAGLTDTQYF. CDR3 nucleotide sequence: TGTGCCAGCATTCAGGGACTAGCGGGCCTCACAGATACGCAGTATTTT. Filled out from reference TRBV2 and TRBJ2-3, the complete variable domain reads EPEVTQTPSHQVTQMGQEVILRCVPISNHLYFYWYRQILGQKVEFLVSFYNNEISEKSEIFDDQFSVERPDGSNFTLKIRSTKLEDSAMYFCASIQGLAGLTDTQYFGPGTRLTVL.

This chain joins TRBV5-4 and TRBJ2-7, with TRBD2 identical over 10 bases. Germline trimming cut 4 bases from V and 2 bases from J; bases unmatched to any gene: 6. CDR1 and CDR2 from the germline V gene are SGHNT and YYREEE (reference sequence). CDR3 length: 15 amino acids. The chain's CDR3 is CASSLRTSGAYEQYF. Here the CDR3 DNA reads TGTGCCAGCAGCCTGAGGACTAGCGGAGCCTACGAGCAGTACTTC.

DNA of the CDR3: TGTGCCTGGAGTGTGGGTCTCCGGGCTGGGCAGTACTTC. Translated: CAWSVGLRAGQYF. The gene calls are TRBV30 and TRBJ2-7; no clear D gene. The germline V and J ends were trimmed by 0 bases and 9 bases, with 15 bases remaining between them. This CDR3 is built from 13 residues. Germline-derived CDR1 and CDR2 are GTSNPN and SVGIG (reference sequence).

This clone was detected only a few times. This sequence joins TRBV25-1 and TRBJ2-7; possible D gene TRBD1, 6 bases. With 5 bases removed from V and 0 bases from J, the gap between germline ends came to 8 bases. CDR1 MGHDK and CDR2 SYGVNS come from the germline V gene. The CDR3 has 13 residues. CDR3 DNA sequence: TGTGCCAGCAGTTCGGGACACTCCTACGAGCAGTACTTC. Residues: CASSSGHSYEQYF.

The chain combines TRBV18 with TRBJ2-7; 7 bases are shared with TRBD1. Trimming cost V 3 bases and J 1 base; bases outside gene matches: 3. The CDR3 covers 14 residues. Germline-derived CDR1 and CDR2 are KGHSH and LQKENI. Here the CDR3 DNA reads TGTGCCAGCTCACCGACAGGGTTGTCCTACGAGCAGTACTTC. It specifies CASSPTGLSYEQYF.

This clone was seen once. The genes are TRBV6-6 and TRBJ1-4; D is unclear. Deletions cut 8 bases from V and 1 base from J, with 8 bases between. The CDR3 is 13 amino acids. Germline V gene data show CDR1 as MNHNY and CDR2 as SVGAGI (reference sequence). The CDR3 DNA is TGTGCCAGCCGTGAGGGAACTAATGAAAAACTGTTTTTT. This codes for CASREGTNEKLFF.

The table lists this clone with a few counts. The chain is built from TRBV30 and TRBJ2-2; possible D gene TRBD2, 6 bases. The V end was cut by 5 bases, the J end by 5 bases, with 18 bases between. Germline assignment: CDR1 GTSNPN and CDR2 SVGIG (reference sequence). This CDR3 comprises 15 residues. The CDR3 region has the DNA TGTGCCTGGTGGAGGGGACTCCAGAGGACCGGGGAGCTGTTTTTT. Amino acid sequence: CAWWRGLQRTGELFF.

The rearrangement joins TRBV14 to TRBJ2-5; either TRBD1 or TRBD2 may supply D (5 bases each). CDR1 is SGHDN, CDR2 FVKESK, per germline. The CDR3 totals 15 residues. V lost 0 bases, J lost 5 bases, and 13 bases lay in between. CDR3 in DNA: TGTGCCAGCAGCCAAGATTTCCGGGGCGGGGAGACCCAGTACTTC. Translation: CASSQDFRGGETQYF.

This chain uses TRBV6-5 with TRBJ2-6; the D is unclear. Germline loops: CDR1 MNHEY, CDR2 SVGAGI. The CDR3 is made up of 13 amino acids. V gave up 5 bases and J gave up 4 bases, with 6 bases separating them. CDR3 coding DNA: TGTGCCAGCAGTGAAAGCGGGGCCAACGTCCTGACTTTC. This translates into CASSESGANVLTF.

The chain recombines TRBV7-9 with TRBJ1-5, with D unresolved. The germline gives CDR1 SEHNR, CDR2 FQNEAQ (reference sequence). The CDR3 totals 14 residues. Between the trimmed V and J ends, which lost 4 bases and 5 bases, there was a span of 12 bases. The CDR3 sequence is CASSSGEGDQPQHF. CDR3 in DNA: TGTGCCAGCAGCTCCGGGGAAGGAGATCAGCCCCAGCATTTT.

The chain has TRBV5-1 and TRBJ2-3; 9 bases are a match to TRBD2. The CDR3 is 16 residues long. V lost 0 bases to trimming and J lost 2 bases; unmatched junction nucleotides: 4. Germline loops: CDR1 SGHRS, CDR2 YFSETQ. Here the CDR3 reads CASSLAGLANTDTQYF. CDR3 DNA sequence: TGCGCCAGCAGCTTGGCGGGACTAGCCAACACAGATACGCAGTATTTT.

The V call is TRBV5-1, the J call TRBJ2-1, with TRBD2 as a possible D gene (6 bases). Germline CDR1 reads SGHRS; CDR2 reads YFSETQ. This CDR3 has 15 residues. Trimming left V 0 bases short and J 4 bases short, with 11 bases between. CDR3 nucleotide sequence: TGCGCCAGCAGCTTGGTTGCGGGAACTTACAATGAGCAGTTCTTC. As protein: CASSLVAGTYNEQFF.

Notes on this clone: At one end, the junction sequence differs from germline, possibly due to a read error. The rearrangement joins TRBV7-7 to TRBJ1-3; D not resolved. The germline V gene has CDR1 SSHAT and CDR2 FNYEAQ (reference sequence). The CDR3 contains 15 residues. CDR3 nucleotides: TGTGCTAGCAGCCCCTCGACTAGCTCTGGAAACACCATATATTTT. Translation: CASSPSTSSGNTIYF. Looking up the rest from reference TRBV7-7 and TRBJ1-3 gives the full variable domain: GAGVSQSPRYKVTKRGQDVTLRCDPISSHATLYWYQQALGQGPEFLTYFNYEAQPDKSGLPSDRFSAERPEGSISTLTIQRTEQRDSAMYRCASSPSTSSGNTIYFGEGSWLTVV.

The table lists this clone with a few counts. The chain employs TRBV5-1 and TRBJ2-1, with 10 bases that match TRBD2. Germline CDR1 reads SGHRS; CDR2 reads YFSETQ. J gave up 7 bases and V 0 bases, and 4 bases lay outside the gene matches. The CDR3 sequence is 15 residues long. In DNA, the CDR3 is TGCGCCAGCAGCTTGGGGCTAGCGGGAGTTAATGAGCAGTTCTTC. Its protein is CASSLGLAGVNEQFF. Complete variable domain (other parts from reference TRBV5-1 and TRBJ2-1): KAGVTQTPRYLIKTRGQQVTLSCSPISGHRSVSWYQQTPGQGLQFLFEYFSETQRNKGNFPGRFSGRQFSNSRSEMNVSTLELGDSALYLCASSLGLAGVNEQFFGPGTRLTVL.

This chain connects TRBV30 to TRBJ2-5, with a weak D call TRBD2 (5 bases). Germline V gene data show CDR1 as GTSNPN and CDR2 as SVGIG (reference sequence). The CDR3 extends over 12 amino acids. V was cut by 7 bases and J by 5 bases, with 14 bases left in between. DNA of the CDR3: TGTGCCTTGGAAGAAGGCGGGGAGACCCAGTACTTC. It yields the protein CALEEGGETQYF.

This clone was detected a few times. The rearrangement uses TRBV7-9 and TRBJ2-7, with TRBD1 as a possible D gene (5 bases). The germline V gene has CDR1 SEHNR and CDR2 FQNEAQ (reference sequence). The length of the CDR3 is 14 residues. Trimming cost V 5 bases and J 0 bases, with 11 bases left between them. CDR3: CASSLTVNSYEQYF. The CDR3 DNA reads TGTGCCAGCAGCCTGACAGTGAACTCCTACGAGCAGTACTTC.

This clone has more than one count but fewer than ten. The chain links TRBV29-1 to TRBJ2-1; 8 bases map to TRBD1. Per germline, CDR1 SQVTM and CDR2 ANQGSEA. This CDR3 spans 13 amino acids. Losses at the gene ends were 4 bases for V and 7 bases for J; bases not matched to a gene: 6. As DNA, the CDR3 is TGCAGCGTTGGACAGGGGTGGAGTAATGAGCAGTTCTTC. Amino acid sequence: CSVGQGWSNEQFF.

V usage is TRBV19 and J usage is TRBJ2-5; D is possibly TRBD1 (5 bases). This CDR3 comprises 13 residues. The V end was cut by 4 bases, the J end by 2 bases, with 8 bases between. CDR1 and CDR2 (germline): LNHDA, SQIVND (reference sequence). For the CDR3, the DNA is TGTGCCAGTAGTACTCGACAGCAAGAGACCCAGTACTTC. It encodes CASSTRQQETQYF.

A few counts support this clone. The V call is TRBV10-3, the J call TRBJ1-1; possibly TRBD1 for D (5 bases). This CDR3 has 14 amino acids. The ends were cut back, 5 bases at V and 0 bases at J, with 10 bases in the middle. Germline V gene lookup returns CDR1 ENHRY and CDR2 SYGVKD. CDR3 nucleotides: TGTGCCATCAGTAAGACAGAGATGAACACTGAAGCTTTCTTT. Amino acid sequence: CAISKTEMNTEAFF.